This T cell receptor (beta chain) originates from a study of blood T cell repertoires in COVID-19. Study overall: The study drew acute and convalescent COVID-19 samples from the United States, Italy and Spain.

In the authors' workflow: Scientists estimated how many nucleated cells there were by amplifying reference gene primers. Method: immunoSEQ multiplex PCR; TCRdb's copy keeps in-frame clones and lacks some. The DNA gave D and trimming, while V, J and clone size come from that table. The sample includes fewer than 350,000 clones, about 86% seen only once; the top ten take around 2.1%. Trimming took off 4 bases at V and 1 base at J, with 11 bases between the two ends. The CDR3 runs to 14 residues. Germline V gene data show CDR1 as SGHAT and CDR2 as FQNNGV. This sequence joins TRBV11-2 and TRBJ2-7; D might be TRBD1 (5 bases). Sequencing input: peripheral blood. The clonotype comes from a woman in her thirties who had recovered from COVID-19. The CDR3 loop reads CASSYLAGSYEQYF. The CDR3, as DNA: TGTGCCAGCAGCTACCTCGCAGGGTCCTACGAGCAGTACTTC.